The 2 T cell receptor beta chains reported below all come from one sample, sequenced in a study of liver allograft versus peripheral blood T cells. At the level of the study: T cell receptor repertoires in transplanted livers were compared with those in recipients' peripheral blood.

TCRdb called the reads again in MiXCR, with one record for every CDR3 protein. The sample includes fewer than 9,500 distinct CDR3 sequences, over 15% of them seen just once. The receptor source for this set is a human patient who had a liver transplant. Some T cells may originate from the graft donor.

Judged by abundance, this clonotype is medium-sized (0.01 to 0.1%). CDR3 in amino acids: CASSLHQGLNTIYF. CDR3 coding DNA: TGTGCCAGCAGCCTCCATCAGGGTCTCAACACCATATATTTT. The chain couples TRBV7-2 to TRBJ1-3, with a possible D match to TRBD1 (5 bases). The CDR3 consists of 14 residues. Germline-derived CDR1 and CDR2 are SGHTA and FQGNSA. The germline V and J ends were trimmed by 5 bases and 7 bases, with 15 bases remaining between them.

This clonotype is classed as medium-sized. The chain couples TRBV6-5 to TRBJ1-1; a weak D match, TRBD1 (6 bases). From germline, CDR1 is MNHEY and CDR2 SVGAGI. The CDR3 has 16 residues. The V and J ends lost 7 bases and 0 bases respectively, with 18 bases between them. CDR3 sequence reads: CASTSTRTALNTEAFF. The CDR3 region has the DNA TGTGCCAGCACCTCGACCAGGACAGCACTGAACACTGAAGCTTTCTTT.